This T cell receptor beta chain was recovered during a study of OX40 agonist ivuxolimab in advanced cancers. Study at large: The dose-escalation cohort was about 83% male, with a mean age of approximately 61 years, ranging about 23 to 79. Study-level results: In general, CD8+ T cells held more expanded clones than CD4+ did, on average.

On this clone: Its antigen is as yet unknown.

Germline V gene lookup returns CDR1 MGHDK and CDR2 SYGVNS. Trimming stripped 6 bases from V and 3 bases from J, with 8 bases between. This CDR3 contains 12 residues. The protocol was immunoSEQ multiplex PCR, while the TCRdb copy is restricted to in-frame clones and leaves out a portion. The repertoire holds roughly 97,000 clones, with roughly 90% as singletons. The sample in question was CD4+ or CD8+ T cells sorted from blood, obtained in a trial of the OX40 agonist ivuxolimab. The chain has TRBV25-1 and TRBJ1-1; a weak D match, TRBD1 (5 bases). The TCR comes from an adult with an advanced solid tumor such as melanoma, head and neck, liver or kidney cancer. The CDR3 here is CASRGTYTEAFF. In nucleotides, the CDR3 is TGTGCCAGCAGAGGGACTTACACTGAAGCTTTCTTT. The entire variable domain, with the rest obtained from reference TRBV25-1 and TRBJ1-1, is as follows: EADIYQTPRYLVIGTGKKITLECSQTMGHDKMYWYQQDPGMELHLIHYSYGVNSTEKGDLSSESTVSRIRTEHFPLTLESARPSHTSQYLCASRGTYTEAFFGQGTRLTVV.